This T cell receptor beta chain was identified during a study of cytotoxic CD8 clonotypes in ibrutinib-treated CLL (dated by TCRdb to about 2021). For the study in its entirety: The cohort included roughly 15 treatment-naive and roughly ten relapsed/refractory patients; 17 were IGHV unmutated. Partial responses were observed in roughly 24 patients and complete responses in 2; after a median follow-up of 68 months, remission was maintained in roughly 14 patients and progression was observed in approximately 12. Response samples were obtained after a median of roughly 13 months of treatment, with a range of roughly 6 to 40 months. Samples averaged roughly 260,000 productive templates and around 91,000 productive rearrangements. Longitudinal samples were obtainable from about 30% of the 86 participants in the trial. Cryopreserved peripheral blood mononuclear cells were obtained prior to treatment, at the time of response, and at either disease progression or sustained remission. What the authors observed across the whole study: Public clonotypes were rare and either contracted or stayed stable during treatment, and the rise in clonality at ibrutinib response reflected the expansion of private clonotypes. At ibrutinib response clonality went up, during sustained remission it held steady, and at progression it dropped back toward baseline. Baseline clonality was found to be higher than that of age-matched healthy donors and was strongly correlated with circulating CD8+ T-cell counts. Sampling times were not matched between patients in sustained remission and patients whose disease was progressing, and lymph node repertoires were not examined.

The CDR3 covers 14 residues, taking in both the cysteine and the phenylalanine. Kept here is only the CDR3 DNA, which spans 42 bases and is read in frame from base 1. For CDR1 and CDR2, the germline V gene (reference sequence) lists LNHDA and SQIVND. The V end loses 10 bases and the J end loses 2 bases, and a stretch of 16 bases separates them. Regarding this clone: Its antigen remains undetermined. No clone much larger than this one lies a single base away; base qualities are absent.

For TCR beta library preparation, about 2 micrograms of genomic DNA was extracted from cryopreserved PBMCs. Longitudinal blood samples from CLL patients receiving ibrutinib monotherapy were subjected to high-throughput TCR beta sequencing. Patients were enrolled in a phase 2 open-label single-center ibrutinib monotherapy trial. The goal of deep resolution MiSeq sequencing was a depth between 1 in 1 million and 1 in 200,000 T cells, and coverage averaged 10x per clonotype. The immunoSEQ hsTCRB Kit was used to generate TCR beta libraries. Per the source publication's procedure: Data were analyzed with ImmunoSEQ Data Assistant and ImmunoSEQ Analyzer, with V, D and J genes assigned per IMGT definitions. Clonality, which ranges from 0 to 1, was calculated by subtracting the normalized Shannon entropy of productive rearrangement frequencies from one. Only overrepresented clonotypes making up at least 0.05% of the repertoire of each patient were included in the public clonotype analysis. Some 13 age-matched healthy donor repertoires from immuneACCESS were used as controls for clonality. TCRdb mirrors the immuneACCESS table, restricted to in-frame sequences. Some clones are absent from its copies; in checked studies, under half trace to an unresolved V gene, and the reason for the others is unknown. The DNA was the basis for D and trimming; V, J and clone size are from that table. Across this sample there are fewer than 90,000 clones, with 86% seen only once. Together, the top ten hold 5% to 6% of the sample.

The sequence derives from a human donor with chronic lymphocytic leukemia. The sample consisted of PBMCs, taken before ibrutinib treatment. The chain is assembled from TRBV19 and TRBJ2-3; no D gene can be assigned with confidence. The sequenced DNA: TGTGCCACCACTACGGCGTGGAACACAGATACGCAGTATTTT. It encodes CATTTAWNTDTQYF.